The 17 T cell receptor beta chains below were found in one sample sequenced in a study of blood T cell repertoires in COVID-19. TCRdb keeps only in-frame clones here, not all; method: immunoSEQ multiplex PCR. The sample has some 96,000 clones; around four fifths are singletons. The sample consisted of peripheral blood. Source of these receptors: a man in his 70s with active or convalescent COVID-19.

This clone was seen just once. The chain combines TRBV3-1 (or the pseudogene TRBV3-2) with TRBJ2-1; 11 nucleotides agree with TRBD2. Germline V CDR1 and CDR2: LGHDT, YNNKEL (reference sequence). Losses at the gene ends were 6 bases for V and 8 bases for J; bases not matched to a gene: 15. The CDR3 extends over 17 amino acids. The CDR3 nucleotides are TGTGCCAGCAGGCCTAGTTTAGCGGGAGGGCGACTCGATGAGCAGTTCTTC. Residues: CASRPSLAGGRLDEQFF.

The chain recombines TRBV4-1 with TRBJ2-1; perhaps TRBD2 as D (5 bases). This CDR3 is 14 amino acids long. V lost 1 base, J lost 7 bases, and 11 bases lay in between. Germline CDR1 is MGHRA and CDR2 is YSYEKL. CDR3 region: CASSQASSGNEQFF. In nucleotides, the CDR3 is TGCGCCAGCAGCCAAGCTAGCTCCGGTAATGAGCAGTTCTTC.

The chain uses TRBV2 and TRBJ2-7; D perhaps matches TRBD1 (5 bases). Germline assignment: CDR1 SNHLY and CDR2 FYNNEI. Trimming removed 3 bases from V and 5 bases from J, with 11 bases in between. There are 13 residues in the CDR3. Here the CDR3 reads CASSEGREHEQYF. Written as DNA, the CDR3 is TGTGCCAGCAGTGAGGGCAGGGAACACGAGCAGTACTTC.

The chain has TRBV6-2 or TRBV6-3 and TRBJ2-7; D may be TRBD1 (6 bases). Germline V gives CDR1 MNHEY, CDR2 SVGEGT. Trimming shortened V by 0 bases and J by 3 bases, and 15 bases separated the two germline ends. The CDR3 covers 16 residues. The CDR3 sequence: CASSYSEEDSFYEQYF. CDR3 in DNA: TGTGCCAGCAGTTACTCGGAAGAGGACAGCTTCTACGAGCAGTACTTC.

This clone was found once. The rearrangement joins TRBV29-1 to TRBJ1-1, with 12 bases fitting TRBD1. In germline, CDR1 is SQVTM, CDR2 ANQGSEA. After removal of 4 bases from V and 3 bases from J, the junction contained 12 bases not matched to a gene. This CDR3 spans 17 amino acids. CDR3 amino acids: CSVGAGTGGAVDTEAFF. DNA of the CDR3: TGCAGCGTTGGGGCCGGGACAGGGGGCGCAGTGGACACTGAAGCTTTCTTT.

This chain joins TRBV2 and TRBJ2-4, with D perhaps TRBD1 (6 bases). CDR1 SNHLY and CDR2 FYNNEI come from the germline V gene. This CDR3 contains 15 residues. V was trimmed by 3 bases and J by 7 bases, leaving 16 bases between them. CDR3 amino acids: CASSDPPGVGNIQYF. The CDR3 DNA is TGTGCCAGCAGTGACCCCCCAGGGGTCGGGAACATTCAGTACTTC.

This chain links TRBV6-5 with TRBJ1-6, with D unresolved. Germline-derived CDR1 and CDR2 are MNHEY and SVGAGI. CDR3 length equals 12 residues. V lost 4 bases, J lost 5 bases, and 3 bases lay in between. The DNA for the CDR3 is TGTGCCAGCAGTTTAGATAATTCACCCCTCCACTTT. Residues: CASSLDNSPLHF.

CDR3 region: CASSSDRGQMGGYTF. The CDR3 bases are TGCGCCAGCAGCTCGGACAGGGGGCAGATGGGTGGCTACACCTTC. This chain links TRBV5-1 with TRBJ1-2; the match to TRBD1 covers 11 bases. With 3 bases clipped from V and 7 bases from J, the junction kept 8 bases outside the gene matches. The CDR3 length is 15 residues. The germline gives CDR1 SGHRS, CDR2 YFSETQ. The full variable domain, rest sourced from reference TRBV5-1 and TRBJ1-2, is KAGVTQTPRYLIKTRGQQVTLSCSPISGHRSVSWYQQTPGQGLQFLFEYFSETQRNKGNFPGRFSGRQFSNSRSEMNVSTLELGDSALYLCASSSDRGQMGGYTFGSGTRLTVV.

Only one count was recorded for this clone. The rearrangement joins TRBV28 to TRBJ1-6; 9 bases are a match to TRBD1. The CDR3 is 14 amino acids. V lost 5 bases to trimming and J lost 8 bases; unmatched junction nucleotides: 4. Germline V gene lookup returns CDR1 MDHEN and CDR2 SYDVKM. This CDR3 is CASSPRQGDSPLHF. For the CDR3, the DNA is TGTGCCAGCAGTCCCCGACAGGGGGATTCACCCCTCCACTTT.

This clone was detected many times. This sequence joins TRBV7-2 and TRBJ2-2; 10 bases fit TRBD2. Trimming removed 5 bases from V and 7 bases from J; junction bases left unmatched: 10. CDR1 is SGHTA, CDR2 FQGNSA, per germline. This CDR3 is built from 16 residues. CDR3 sequence (DNA): TGTGCCAGCAGCCCCTATACTAGCGGGAATGTCGGGGAGCTGTTTTTT. Protein: CASSPYTSGNVGELFF.

The rearrangement uses TRBV4-1 and TRBJ2-5; TRBD1 is a possible D gene (7 bases). The germline gives CDR1 MGHRA, CDR2 YSYEKL. The CDR3 has 14 amino acids. The ends were cut back, 0 bases at V and 7 bases at J, with 12 bases in the middle. CDR3 residues: CASSQESGGGTQYF. As DNA, the CDR3 is TGCGCCAGCAGCCAAGAATCAGGGGGAGGGACCCAGTACTTC.

CDR3 region: CASRGVSGFNNSPLHF. The DNA for the CDR3 is TGTGCCAGCAGAGGGGTATCAGGGTTTAATAATTCACCCCTCCACTTT. V is TRBV25-1 and J is TRBJ1-6, with D possibly TRBD1 on 5 matching bases. This CDR3 region has 16 residues. Trimming shortened V by 6 bases and J by 5 bases, and 17 bases separated the two germline ends. CDR1 is MGHDK, CDR2 SYGVNS, per germline.

This chain connects TRBV30 to TRBJ1-2; tentatively, D is TRBD1 (5 bases). Germline CDR1 GTSNPN, CDR2 SVGIG (reference sequence). V lost 5 bases to trimming and J lost 0 bases, with 13 bases between them. The CDR3 has 14 amino acids. CDR3 residues: CAWGSWGPNYGYTF. The DNA for the CDR3 is TGTGCCTGGGGATCCTGGGGCCCTAACTATGGCTACACCTTC.

This clone was recorded only once. This chain links TRBV14 with TRBJ2-1, with TRBD1 as a possible D gene (6 bases). This CDR3 is built from 19 residues. Trimming removed 0 bases from V and 7 bases from J, with 25 bases in between. CDR1 SGHDN and CDR2 FVKESK come from the germline V gene. CDR3 sequence: CASSQELSLSGQSRNEQFF. Here the CDR3 DNA reads TGTGCCAGCAGCCAAGAGTTATCGTTATCAGGACAGAGTAGGAATGAGCAGTTCTTC.

This rearrangement joins TRBV30 to TRBJ1-2, with a possible D match to TRBD1 (5 bases). Germline CDR1 is GTSNPN and CDR2 is SVGIG (reference sequence). Deletions cut 8 bases from V and 7 bases from J, with 20 bases between. CDR3 length equals 13 residues. CDR3 DNA sequence: TGTGCCGAATCGGGGGGTTTGAACGCTGGCTACACCTTC. Residues: CAESGGLNAGYTF.

This chain uses TRBV5-4 with TRBJ2-1, with D tentatively TRBD2 (5 bases). The germline V and J ends were trimmed by 2 bases and 4 bases, with 7 bases remaining between them. CDR1 SGHNT and CDR2 YYREEE come from the germline V gene (reference sequence). This CDR3 region has 13 residues. The CDR3 coding sequence is TGTGCCAGCAGCTTTGAGCGGTACAATGAGCAGTTCTTC. The encoded protein is CASSFERYNEQFF.

The V gene is TRBV29-1, the J gene TRBJ1-4, with D possibly matching TRBD1 (5 bases). The V gene lost 4 bases and the J gene lost 7 bases, with 13 bases spanning the gap. Germline CDR1 reads SQVTM; CDR2 reads ANQGSEA. The CDR3 sequence is 13 residues long. The CDR3 reads CSVVIRESEKLFF. The CDR3 DNA reads as TGCAGCGTTGTCATCAGGGAAAGTGAAAAACTGTTTTTT.